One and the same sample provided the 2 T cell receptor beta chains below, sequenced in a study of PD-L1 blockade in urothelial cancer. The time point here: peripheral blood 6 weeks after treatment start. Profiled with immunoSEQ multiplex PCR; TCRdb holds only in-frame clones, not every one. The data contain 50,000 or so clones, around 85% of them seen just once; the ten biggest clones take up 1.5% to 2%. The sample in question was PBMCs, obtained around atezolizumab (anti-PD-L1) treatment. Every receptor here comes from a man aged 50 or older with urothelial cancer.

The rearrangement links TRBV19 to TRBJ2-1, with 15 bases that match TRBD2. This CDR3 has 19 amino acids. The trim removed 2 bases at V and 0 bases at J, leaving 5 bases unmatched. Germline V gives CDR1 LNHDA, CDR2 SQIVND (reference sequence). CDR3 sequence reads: CASSIPGLAGGFSYNEQFF. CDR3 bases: TGTGCCAGTAGTATACCGGGACTAGCGGGGGGTTTCTCCTACAATGAGCAGTTCTTC.

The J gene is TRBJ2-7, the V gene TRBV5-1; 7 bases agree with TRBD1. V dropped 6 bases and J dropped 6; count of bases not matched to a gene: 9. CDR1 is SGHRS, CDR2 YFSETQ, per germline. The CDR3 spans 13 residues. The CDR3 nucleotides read TGCGCCAGCATGCCCGGGACAGCCTCCGAGCAGTACTTC. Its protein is CASMPGTASEQYF.